The clone carrying this TCR beta chain showed up just once. The antigen is unknown. Following extraction, RNA underwent reverse transcription to cDNA, which served as the sequencing template. The protocol was immunoSEQ multiplex PCR, while the TCRdb copy is restricted to in-frame clones and leaves out a portion. The repertoire includes about 150,000 clones, around 50% of them detected once, and 6.5% to 7.5% sits in the top ten. Trimming removed 2 bases at V and 4 bases at J, with 18 bases between. The length of the CDR3 is 16 residues. In germline, CDR1 is SGHNT, CDR2 YYREEE (reference sequence). This specimen belongs to a study of CD8+ T cells in alopecia areata. Study-level information: Patients in the treated group were given tofacitinib by mouth, 5 to 10 mg twice a day. Tofacitinib therapy took 6 to 18 months; 6 months off drug came after. Broader study findings: Although TCR sharing was seen in mice, sharing across patients was less clear, possibly for HLA-related reasons.

Researchers took lesional scalp punch biopsies and peripheral blood from people who were alopecia areata patients. The chain employs TRBV5-4 and TRBJ1-2, with D perhaps matching TRBD1 (5 bases). What was sequenced was CD4+ T cells sorted from blood. The clonotype originates from a human donor with alopecia areata. The CDR3, as DNA: TGTGCCAGCAGCTTAGAAGGGGTCAACCACCTCTATGGCTACACCTTC. It codes for CASSLEGVNHLYGYTF. The full variable domain, in which reference TRBV5-4 and TRBJ1-2 provide the parts outside the CDR3, is ETGVTQSPTHLIKTRGQQVTLRCSSQSGHNTVSWYQQALGQGPQFIFQYYREEENGRGNFPPRFSGLQFPNYSSELNVNALELDDSALYLCASSLEGVNHLYGYTFGSGTRLTVV.